Presented here are 27 T cell receptor beta chains from one specimen sequenced in a study of cytomegalovirus exposure and HLA in healthy donors. In the PCR, 60 Vbeta and 13 Jbeta primers were used. Generated by immunoSEQ multiplex PCR, the TCRdb table keeps only in-frame clones and is missing some. In the table there are roughly 120,000 clones, 79% of which are singletons. What was sequenced was PBMCs. These receptors originate from a man younger than 35 in good health and CMV-seronegative.

The rearrangement uses TRBV30 and TRBJ2-7; 8 bases map to TRBD2. This CDR3 has 14 amino acids. V was pared by 0 bases and J by 2 bases, with 3 bases of the junction left unmatched. In germline, CDR1 is GTSNPN, CDR2 SVGIG (reference sequence). The CDR3 loop is CAWSVSGRAYEQYV. The CDR3 DNA sequence: TGTGCCTGGAGTGTGAGCGGGAGAGCCTACGAGCAGTACGTC.

J is TRBJ1-2 and V is TRBV7-9; D gene unclear. Trimming took 5 bases from V and 0 from J, leaving 13 bases between them. The CDR3 consists of 15 residues. CDR1 and CDR2 from the germline V gene are SEHNR and FQNEAQ (reference sequence). The CDR3: CASSRWTTSNYGYTF. The CDR3 bases are TGTGCCAGCAGCCGTTGGACTACCTCTAACTATGGCTACACCTTC.

The V and J genes are TRBV6-1 and TRBJ1-5; TRBD1 agrees at 8 bases. The CDR3 loop spans 16 amino acids. Looked up from germline, CDR1 is MNHNS and CDR2 is SASEGT. Losses at the gene ends were 0 bases for V and 2 bases for J; bases not matched to a gene: 3. The CDR3: CASSEAETGGNQPQHF. The DNA for the CDR3 is TGTGCCAGCAGTGAAGCGGAGACAGGGGGCAATCAGCCCCAGCATTTT.

Concerning this clone itself: One end of the junction fails to match germline, which may point to a read error. This chain uses TRBV2 with TRBJ2-4; 9 bases map to TRBD2. The CDR3 has 18 residues. Germline assignment: CDR1 SNHLY and CDR2 FYNNEI. For the CDR3, the DNA is TGTGCCGGCAGTGAACTCCCCCCGGCGGGAGGGTTCAAAAACATTCAGTACTTC. This encodes CAGSELPPAGGFKNIQYF.

This clone was observed a handful of times. Here the CDR3 DNA reads TGTGCCAGCAGCTTATTCTTAGACGGCCAGGGGAACACTGAAGCTTTCTTT. It yields the protein CASSLFLDGQGNTEAFF. V and J are TRBV2 and TRBJ1-1; D perhaps matches TRBD1 (5 bases). The V gene lost 6 bases and the J gene lost 1 base, with 21 bases spanning the gap. The CDR3 runs 17 residues. Looked up from germline, CDR1 is SNHLY and CDR2 is FYNNEI.

There are a few counts of this clone. The chain employs TRBV5-5 and TRBJ1-1; unclear D gene. V dropped 4 bases and J dropped 4 bases, with 8 bases sitting between them. There are 12 residues in the CDR3. CDR1 and CDR2 from the germline V gene are SGHKS and YYEKEE (reference sequence). The CDR3: CASSGAVTEAFF. CDR3 in DNA: TGTGCCAGCAGCGGAGCAGTCACTGAAGCTTTCTTT.

The V gene is TRBV6-5, the J gene TRBJ2-7; 9 bases match TRBD1. The germline V gene has CDR1 MNHEY and CDR2 SVGAGI. V lost 4 bases to trimming and J lost 2 bases; unmatched junction nucleotides: 6. The CDR3 is 15 amino acids. The CDR3 DNA is TGTGCCAGCAGTTCCCACGGGACAGGGACCTACGAGCAGTACTTC. Translating it yields CASSSHGTGTYEQYF.

The rearrangement links TRBV4-1 to TRBJ2-3; 8 bases fit TRBD2. With 3 bases clipped from V and 3 bases from J, the junction kept 14 bases outside the gene matches. Germline CDR1 and CDR2: MGHRA and YSYEKL. There are 18 residues in the CDR3. The chain's CDR3 is CASSHPLRGIAGTDTQYF. The CDR3 DNA is TGCGCCAGCAGCCATCCCTTACGAGGGATAGCGGGAACAGATACGCAGTATTTT.

The chain links TRBV5-1 to TRBJ2-3, with 8 bases that match TRBD2. Germline V gene data show CDR1 as SGHRS and CDR2 as YFSETQ. There are 13 residues in the CDR3. The junction had 3 bases not matched to a gene; V was cut back by 4 bases and J by 5 bases. The CDR3 DNA is TGCGCCAGCAGCCACACTAGCGGAGATACGCAGTATTTT. This gives the protein CASSHTSGDTQYF.

The chain uses TRBV19 and TRBJ1-5; tentatively, D is TRBD1 (6 bases). CDR1 and CDR2 from the germline V gene are LNHDA and SQIVND (reference sequence). The CDR3 length is 15 residues. V dropped 5 bases and J dropped 8 bases, with 19 bases sitting between them. This chain's CDR3 is CASSPTDSHAEPQHF. CDR3 bases: TGTGCCAGTAGTCCGACGGACAGCCATGCCGAGCCCCAGCATTTT.

The chain recombines TRBV5-4 with TRBJ2-5, with D possibly being TRBD1 (6 bases). Germline values: CDR1 SGHNT, CDR2 YYREEE (reference sequence). This CDR3 region has 14 residues. V lost 0 bases, J lost 3 bases, and 9 bases lay in between. The CDR3 reads CASSLGQAEETQYF. Written as DNA, the CDR3 is TGTGCCAGCAGCTTGGGACAGGCCGAAGAGACCCAGTACTTC.

This clone occurred a few times. This chain links TRBV2 with TRBJ2-6; D perhaps matches TRBD1 (5 bases). V gave up 6 bases and J gave up 2 bases, with 8 bases separating them. This CDR3 has 14 amino acids. Germline V gene sequence: CDR1 SNHLY, CDR2 FYNNEI. This CDR3 is CASRKTAGANVLTF. The CDR3 DNA sequence: TGTGCCAGCAGAAAGACAGCTGGGGCCAACGTCCTGACTTTC.

This chain connects TRBV5-1 to TRBJ2-1; no firm D call. This CDR3 has 12 amino acids. Trimming cost V 0 bases and J 7 bases, with 5 bases left between them. CDR1 SGHRS and CDR2 YFSETQ come from the germline V gene. CDR3 coding DNA: TGCGCCAGCAGCTTGGAGGAGAATGAGCAGTTCTTC. Translating it yields CASSLEENEQFF.

CDR3 sequence (DNA): TGTGCCAGCCCCTTGGGTGATTTAGCGGGAGCCGGGCAGTTCTTC. Encoded protein: CASPLGDLAGAGQFF. The chain couples TRBV7-2 to TRBJ2-1, with 9 bases aligning to TRBD2. The CDR3 runs to 15 residues. The germline V gene has CDR1 SGHTA and CDR2 FQGNSA. The ends lost 8 bases at V and 12 bases at J; junction bases unmatched: 17.

The chain employs TRBV2 and TRBJ2-5; D is possibly TRBD2 (5 bases). Deletions cut 7 bases from V and 1 base from J, with 16 bases between. CDR3 length equals 15 residues. Germline V lookup: CDR1 SNHLY, CDR2 FYNNEI. The CDR3 DNA sequence: TGTGCCAGCACCCGGAACGATGGGAGCCAAGAGACCCAGTACTTC. Protein sequence: CASTRNDGSQETQYF.

This sequence joins TRBV5-1 and TRBJ2-1; 12 positions match TRBD2. With V trimmed by 4 bases and J by 4 bases, 3 bases remained unmatched. The CDR3 runs 15 residues. Germline CDR1 SGHRS, CDR2 YFSETQ. The CDR3 reads CASSLAGGEYNEQFF. CDR3 coding DNA: TGCGCCAGCAGCCTAGCGGGAGGGGAGTACAATGAGCAGTTCTTC.

The chain couples TRBV5-4 to TRBJ1-1, with D perhaps matching TRBD1 (5 bases). CDR3 length: 16 residues. The germline gives CDR1 SGHNT, CDR2 YYREEE (reference sequence). The V gene lost 0 bases and the J gene lost 0 bases, with 12 bases spanning the gap. The CDR3 sequence is CASSLGPGQMNTEAFF. CDR3 bases: TGTGCCAGCAGCTTGGGGCCAGGGCAAATGAACACTGAAGCTTTCTTT.

The chain employs TRBV29-1 and TRBJ2-5; TRBD1 matches 8 bases. The CDR3 contains 15 residues. V gave up 5 bases and J gave up 5 bases; unmatched junction bases: 13. CDR1 and CDR2 (germline): SQVTM, ANQGSEA. The CDR3 DNA reads as TGCAGCGTTCGGCAGGGGACAGGAGGAGGGGAGACCCAGTACTTC. Translated: CSVRQGTGGGETQYF. The full variable domain, rest sourced from reference TRBV29-1 and TRBJ2-5, is SAVISQKPSRDICQRGTSLTIQCQVDSQVTMMFWYRQQPGQSLTLIATANQGSEATYESGFVIDKFPISRPNLTFSTLTVSNMSPEDSSIYLCSVRQGTGGGETQYFGPGTRLLVL.

The chain recombines TRBV6-5 with TRBJ1-1, with 8 bases identical to TRBD1. V shed 6 bases and J 5 bases; nucleotides not matched to a gene: 5. Germline assignment: CDR1 MNHEY and CDR2 SVGAGI. This CDR3 has 13 amino acids. In nucleotides, the CDR3 is TGTGCCAGCAGCGCAGGGGGCGGGACTGAAGCTTTCTTT. Its protein is CASSAGGGTEAFF.

This chain uses TRBV19 with TRBJ1-1; 9 positions match TRBD1. Per germline, CDR1 LNHDA and CDR2 SQIVND (reference sequence). This CDR3 spans 14 amino acids. Trimming cost V 6 bases and J 1 base; bases outside gene matches: 3. This CDR3 is CASSSGQGNTEAFF. In nucleotides, the CDR3 is TGTGCCAGTAGCTCGGGACAGGGGAACACTGAAGCTTTCTTT. The complete variable domain, with remaining parts taken from reference TRBV19 and TRBJ1-1, reads DGGITQSPKYLFRKEGQNVTLSCEQNLNHDAMYWYRQDPGQGLRLIYYSQIVNDFQKGDIAEGYSVSREKKESFPLTVTSAQKNPTAFYLCASSSGQGNTEAFFGQGTRLTVV.

The chain couples TRBV27 to TRBJ2-7, with D possibly being TRBD1 (6 bases). The ends were cut back, 3 bases at V and 3 bases at J, with 9 bases in the middle. This CDR3 region has 13 residues. Germline assignment: CDR1 MNHEY and CDR2 SMNVEV (reference sequence). CDR3 sequence: CASSLGANYEQYV. As DNA, the CDR3 is TGTGCCAGCAGTTTGGGGGCTAACTACGAGCAGTACGTC.

V usage is TRBV27 and J usage is TRBJ2-2; the match to TRBD2 covers 7 bases. This CDR3 contains 14 residues. The germline V gene encodes CDR1 MNHEY and CDR2 SMNVEV (reference sequence). The V gene end was trimmed by 8 bases and the J gene end by 5 bases; junction bases not matched to a gene: 8. The CDR3 nucleotides are TGTGCCAGCGGAGCTGTGGGGGGGACCGGGGAGCTGTTTTTT. Translating gives CASGAVGGTGELFF.

In this sample, this clone turned up a few times. This sequence joins TRBV7-9 and TRBJ1-1; D is perhaps TRBD1 (5 bases). CDR1 is SEHNR, CDR2 FQNEAQ, per germline (reference sequence). The CDR3 extends over 14 amino acids. Deletions cut 3 bases from V and 1 base from J, with 9 bases between. CDR3 residues: CASSFREKNTEAFF. The CDR3, as DNA: TGTGCCAGCAGCTTCAGGGAAAAGAACACTGAAGCTTTCTTT.

V usage is TRBV7-2 and J usage is TRBJ2-4, with 7 nucleotides matching TRBD1. CDR3 size: 17 residues. Germline CDR1 and CDR2: SGHTA and FQGNSA. Germline trimming cut 5 bases from V and 2 bases from J; bases unmatched to any gene: 12. The CDR3 DNA reads as TGTGCCAGCAGCACTAACCCGGGACAGACGACCAAAAACATTCAGTACTTC. It is translated as CASSTNPGQTTKNIQYF.

This rearrangement joins TRBV27 to TRBJ2-7; 9 bases match TRBD1. The CDR3 extends over 15 amino acids. J was trimmed by 4 bases and V by 3 bases; bases with no gene match: 7. Germline-derived CDR1 and CDR2 are MNHEY and SMNVEV (reference sequence). CDR3 region: CASSFGGQGPYEQYF. In nucleotides, the CDR3 is TGTGCCAGCAGTTTCGGGGGACAGGGTCCTTACGAGCAGTACTTC.

This chain uses TRBV5-8 with TRBJ1-1, with a tentative D call TRBD1 (6 bases). Germline loops: CDR1 SGHTS, CDR2 YDEGEE. The CDR3 runs to 14 residues. The V end lost 5 bases, the J end lost 4 bases, and 15 bases lay between the germline ends. The CDR3 sequence: CASSLQGTGTEAFF. The CDR3 DNA follows: TGTGCCAGCAGTCTACAGGGAACGGGCACTGAAGCTTTCTTT. Together with reference TRBV5-8 and TRBJ1-1, the CDR3 gives the full variable domain: EAGVTQSPTHLIKTRGQQATLRCSPISGHTSVYWYQQALGLGLQFLLWYDEGEERNRGNFPPRFSGRQFPNYSSELNVNALELEDSALYLCASSLQGTGTEAFFGQGTRLTVV.

This chain connects TRBV2 to TRBJ2-5; weak D call: TRBD1 (6 bases). V was pared by 6 bases and J by 3 bases, with 8 bases between. The CDR3 is made up of 12 amino acids. Germline CDR1 and CDR2: SNHLY and FYNNEI. The CDR3 here is CASREGEETQYF. The CDR3 DNA reads as TGTGCCAGCAGAGAGGGGGAAGAGACCCAGTACTTC.